The table lists the clone carrying this TCR beta chain with a few counts. Its antigen is not identified. This sample was included in a study of a mutant IDH1 vaccine in newly diagnosed glioma. Study-level information: All eight of the vaccinations patients received fell in weeks 1, 3, 5, 7, 11, 15, 19 and 23. Investigators started vaccination 4-6 weeks after radiotherapy alone, or with temozolomide cycles. The treated population exhibited a male proportion of about 60%, a female proportion of about 38%, and a mean age of around 40 years.

Study-wide findings and caveats: Changes in the top peripheral T cell clonotypes seemingly had no bearing on pseudoprogression.

Time point in this sample: week 5, during vaccination. Vaccination comprised doses that each held 300 ug of mutant IDH1 20-mer peptide, plus topical imiquimod. Sequenced by immunoSEQ multiplex PCR; TCRdb stores in-frame clones only, minus some. The sample carries 35,000 to 45,000 clones, roughly 76% recorded once. V lost 3 bases to trimming and J lost 0 bases, with 7 bases between them. Germline CDR1 and CDR2: MNHNY and SVGAGI (reference sequence). CDR3 length: 14 amino acids. The sample was PBMCs, taken from a glioma patient whose treatment included an IDH1 peptide vaccine. The chain is built from TRBV6-6 and TRBJ2-3; D unclear. The sequence was obtained from a man aged 45-65 years with glioma. The CDR3 protein is CASSYADSTDTQYF. In DNA, the CDR3 is TGTGCCAGCAGTTATGCTGACAGCACAGATACGCAGTATTTT.